The sequence of this T cell receptor beta chain was determined in a study of T cell responses to AZD1222 COVID-19 vaccine. General study points: All repertoire sampling was performed exclusively after the peak T cell response.

Repertoires were generated with immunoSEQ multiplex PCR, while TCRdb's copy carries only in-frame clones and drops some. The sample contains 95,000 to 100,000 clones, roughly 84% of which appear only once. Trimming stripped 3 bases from V and 8 bases from J, with 9 bases between. This CDR3 contains 12 residues. CDR1 is KGHDR, CDR2 SFDVKD, per germline. To note about this clone: Its specificity is not known.

This sequence joins TRBV24-1 and TRBJ2-5, with unresolved D. The sequence came from an adult who received the AZD1222 COVID-19 vaccine. The specimen comprised peripheral blood, sampled 28 days after the second AZD1222 dose. The CDR3 region is CATSDPWGTQYF. DNA of the CDR3: TGTGCCACCAGTGATCCCTGGGGAACCCAGTACTTC.